The source of this T cell receptor (beta chain) is a study of blood T cells in healthy people across ages. The study's findings and limits: Donors of long life had a larger count of naive CD4+ cells and greater diversity than aged donors.

Concerning this clonotype itself: The antigen remains unidentified.

CDR3 length: 15 amino acids. From germline, CDR1 is SGHRS and CDR2 YFSETQ. Trimming shortened V by 0 bases and J by 3 bases, and 9 bases separated the two germline ends. A J-beta primer mix and a sample-barcoded 5' primer were used in a second PCR of roughly 6 to 11 cycles. TCRdb ran MiXCR on the 5' RACE reads and lists one entry per CDR3 protein. Of fewer than 600,000 distinct CDR3 sequences in the sample, about 25% are singletons; the top ten hold approximately 3.5%. Another study also made use of these data, one on T cells of mothers and their children.

Sequencing was carried out using blood. The source is a boy aged 2 to 10 in good health. The chain recombines TRBV5-1 with TRBJ2-2; the D gene is possibly TRBD1 (6 bases). The DNA of the CDR3 is TGCGCCAGCAGCTTGGACAGGGCGGACACCGGGGAGCTGTTTTTT. As protein: CASSLDRADTGELFF.